The sequence of this TCR beta chain was determined in a study of T cells in Graves' hyperthyroidism and ophthalmopathy. An absence of ophthalmopathy progression within 18 months meant stable Graves' hyperthyroidism. In patients aged 18 to 65, hyperthyroidism was newly diagnosed, with duration under 2 months. Uncontrolled infection, other autoimmune disease, pregnancy or lactation disqualified patients from enrolment. The PBMCs were sourced from fresh peripheral blood (more than 8.5 ml). It was RNA transcripts that yielded the amplified TCR beta CDR3 regions. A set of HTBI primers served as the primers for a first-round RT-PCR of the TCR CDR3. TCRdb redid the calling of the multiplex PCR reads with MiXCR, one entry per CDR3 protein. The repertoire consists of just under 750,000 distinct CDR3 sequences, with about a third occurring once and the leading ten covering around 29%. The CDR3 runs to 14 residues. The V and J ends lost 0 bases and 9 bases respectively, with 12 bases between them. Germline assignment: CDR1 LNHNV and CDR2 YYDKDF (reference sequence).

This clonotype was detected many times. The TCR originated in a woman aged 40 to 49 with Graves' hyperthyroidism. J is TRBJ1-5 and V is TRBV15; D call uncertain. Material: blood. As DNA, the CDR3 is TGTGCCACCAGCAGAGACCGCGGCCCCGGGCCCCAGCATTTT. Translating it yields CATSRDRGPGPQHF.